This TCR beta chain was found in a study of shared clonotypes between healthy human individuals. TCRdb's copy holds only in-frame clones and misses some; the assay was immunoSEQ multiplex PCR. The sample has 2 million to 2.5 million clones, under 95% seen once. This CDR3 region has 13 residues. CDR1 and CDR2 from the germline V gene are SGHVS and FNYEAQ. The V and J ends lost 3 bases and 6 bases, in that order; junction bases with no gene match: 2. Free of recent acute infections or vaccinations, the donors were healthy HIV-negative adults. Everyone who donated was a Caucasian adult who lived in Nashville, Tennessee.

This rearrangement joins TRBV7-6 to TRBJ2-7; TRBD1 matches at 10 bases. This TCR was sampled from a man between 18 and 35 years old in good health. Some clones in this sample may be carry-over from other donors' samples. Sequencing input: naive CD4+ T cells from PBMCs. The subset: CD45RA+ positively selected. CDR3 residues: CASSLTGGREQYF. DNA for the CDR3: TGTGCCAGCAGCTTGACAGGGGGCCGCGAGCAGTACTTC. The full variable domain, completed using reference TRBV7-6 and TRBJ2-7, is GAGVSQSPRYKVTKRGQDVALRCDPISGHVSLYWYRQALGQGPEFLTYFNYEAQQDKSGLPNDRFSAERPEGSISTLTIQRTEQRDSAMYRCASSLTGGREQYFGPGTRLTVT.